This T cell receptor beta chain was profiled in a study of shared clonotypes between healthy human individuals. Study outcomes and limitations: Naive CD4 clonotypes were shared across several donors at approximately 5.3%.

The test was conducted at deep level. DNA at around 210 ng, tens of thousands of T cell genomes, went into sorted-subset replicate PCRs. Using immunoSEQ multiplex PCR, the repertoire was profiled, and TCRdb retains in-frame clones only, with some absent. Here the sample spans around 2.5 million clones, 93% being singletons. Donors comprised only Caucasian adults living in Nashville, Tennessee. This CDR3 has 11 residues. V lost 6 bases to trimming and J lost 2 bases, with 7 bases between them. The germline CDR1 and CDR2 sequences are DFQATT and SNEGSKA (reference sequence). This clone turned up a few times. Its target is not known. The identical CDR3 is also encoded by other nucleotide sequences in the sample.

Sequencing input: naive CD4+ T cells from PBMCs. Stated subset: CD45RA+ positively selected. The V and J genes are TRBV20-1 and TRBJ1-2, with D perhaps matching TRBD1 (6 bases). The receptor was derived from a man between 18 and 35 years old in good health. Some clones in this sample may be carry-over from other donors' samples. The CDR3 sequence: CSAQGNYGYTF. The CDR3, as DNA: TGCAGTGCACAGGGAAACTATGGCTACACCTTC.